This T cell receptor beta chain comes out of a study of cytomegalovirus exposure and HLA in healthy donors. Study conclusions and caveats: Overall, around 150 TCR beta chains were annotated as cytomegalovirus-associated. In vitro data verified three CMV-associated chains as specific for CMV antigens. There were some public TCRs occurring in many donors, but most TCR sequences were rare.

This CDR3 has 16 amino acids. Germline V CDR1 and CDR2: LGHNA, YNFKEQ. The germline V and J ends were trimmed by 1 base and 0 bases, with 12 bases remaining between them. Remarks on this clone: The antigen is unknown.

Using immunoSEQ multiplex PCR, the repertoire was profiled, and TCRdb retains in-frame clones only, with some absent. The sample comprises under 95,000 clones, approximately 91% of which are singletons, and over 2% rests with the top ten. Sequences were obtained from PBMCs. The chain joins TRBV4-2 to TRBJ1-1, with D possibly matching TRBD1 (5 bases). The sequence came from a man between 25 and 39 years old in good health and CMV-seronegative. For the CDR3, the DNA is TGTGCCAGCAGCCAAGCCGGGGGACCGATGAACACTGAAGCTTTCTTT. It encodes CASSQAGGPMNTEAFF.